This T cell receptor beta chain was observed in a study of T cells in Graves' hyperthyroidism and ophthalmopathy. Across the study: Peripheral blood was obtained at initial diagnosis, preceding any treatment.

Amplification targeted TCR beta CDR3 regions from RNA transcripts. The TCR CDR3 first-round RT-PCR relied on the HTBI primer set. TCRdb re-derived calls from the multiplex PCR reads in MiXCR, one entry per CDR3 protein. The sample consists of about 420,000 distinct CDR3 sequences, roughly an eighth of them appearing once. CDR3 length equals 20 residues. With 7 bases clipped from V and 3 bases from J, the junction kept 16 bases outside the gene matches. From germline, CDR1 is MNHNS and CDR2 SASEGT. This rearrangement joins TRBV6-1 to TRBJ2-2; 14 bases are a match to TRBD2. Sequenced input: blood. The sequence came from a woman aged 18-29 years with Graves' hyperthyroidism. The CDR3 protein is CASTRRAIKGLAGDTGELFF. The CDR3 DNA sequence: TGTGCCAGCACACGTCGGGCCATAAAGGGACTAGCGGGAGACACCGGGGAGCTGTTTTTT.